This TCR beta chain was sequenced during a study of vaccination effects on CD4 cells after COVID-19. Regarding this clone: Its antigen is unknown.

This CDR3 has 13 residues. The germline V and J ends were trimmed by 1 base and 3 bases, with 7 bases remaining between them. The germline V gene has CDR1 SGHNT and CDR2 YYREEE (reference sequence). Following an approximately ten-day culture, CD4+ T cells were purified. Clones were read by immunoSEQ multiplex PCR, and TCRdb kept only the in-frame ones, dropping some. The sample consists of 50,000 to 70,000 clones, approximately 70% of them appearing once. The specimen was CD4+ T cells from PBMCs cultured without peptide, collected before COVID-19 vaccination. The TCR originated in a human donor who had a prior SARS-CoV-2 infection. This sequence joins TRBV5-4 and TRBJ2-5; D ambiguous. CDR3 DNA: TGTGCCAGCAGCTTGCGCTCGAAAGAGACCCAGTACTTC. Translated, it gives CASSLRSKETQYF.